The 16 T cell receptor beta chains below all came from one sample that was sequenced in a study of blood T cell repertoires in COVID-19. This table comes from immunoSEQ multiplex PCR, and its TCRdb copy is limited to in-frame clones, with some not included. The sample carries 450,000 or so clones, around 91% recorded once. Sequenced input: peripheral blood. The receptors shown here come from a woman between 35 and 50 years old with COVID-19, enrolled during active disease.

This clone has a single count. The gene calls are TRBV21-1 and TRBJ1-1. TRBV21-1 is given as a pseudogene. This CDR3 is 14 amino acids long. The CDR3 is CASSKAWSGTEAFF. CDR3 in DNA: TGTGCCAGCAGCAAAGCTTGGTCGGGGACTGAAGCTTTCTTT.

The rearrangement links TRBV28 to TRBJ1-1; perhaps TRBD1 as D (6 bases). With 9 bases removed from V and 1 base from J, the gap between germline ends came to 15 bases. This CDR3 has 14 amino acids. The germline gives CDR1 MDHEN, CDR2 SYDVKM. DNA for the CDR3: TGTGCCAGTGGGGCAGGGGCCACGAACACTGAAGCTTTCTTT. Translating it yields CASGAGATNTEAFF.

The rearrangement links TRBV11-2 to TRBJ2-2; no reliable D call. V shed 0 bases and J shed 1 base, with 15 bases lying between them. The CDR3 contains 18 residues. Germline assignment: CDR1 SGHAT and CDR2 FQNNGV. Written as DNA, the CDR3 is TGTGCCAGCAGCTTAGAGTCGGTCCGAGCCTTGAACACCGGGGAGCTGTTTTTT. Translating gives CASSLESVRALNTGELFF. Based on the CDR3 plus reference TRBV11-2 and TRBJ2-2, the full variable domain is EAGVAQSPRYKIIEKRQSVAFWCNPISGHATLYWYQQILGQGPKLLIQFQNNGVVDDSQLPKDRFSAERLKGVDSTLKIQPAKLEDSAVYLCASSLESVRALNTGELFFGEGSRLTVL.

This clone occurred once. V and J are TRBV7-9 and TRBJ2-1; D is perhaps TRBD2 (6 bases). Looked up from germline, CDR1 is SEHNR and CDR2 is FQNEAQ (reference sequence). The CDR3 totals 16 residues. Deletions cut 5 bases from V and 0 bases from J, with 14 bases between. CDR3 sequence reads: CASSGGFRASYNEQFF. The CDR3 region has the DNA TGTGCCAGCAGCGGGGGGTTTAGGGCCTCCTACAATGAGCAGTTCTTC.

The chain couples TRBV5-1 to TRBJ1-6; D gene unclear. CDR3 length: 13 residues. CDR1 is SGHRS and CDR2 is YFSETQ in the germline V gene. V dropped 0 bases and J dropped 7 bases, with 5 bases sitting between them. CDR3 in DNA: TGCGCCAGCAGCTTGGATAAAAATTCACCCCTCCACTTT. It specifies CASSLDKNSPLHF.

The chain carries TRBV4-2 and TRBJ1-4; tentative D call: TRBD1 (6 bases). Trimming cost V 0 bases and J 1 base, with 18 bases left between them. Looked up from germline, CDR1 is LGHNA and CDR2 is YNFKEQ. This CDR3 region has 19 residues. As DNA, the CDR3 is TGTGCCAGCAGCCAAGACGGGACATCCCCAGGGATAACTAATGAAAAACTGTTTTTT. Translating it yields CASSQDGTSPGITNEKLFF.

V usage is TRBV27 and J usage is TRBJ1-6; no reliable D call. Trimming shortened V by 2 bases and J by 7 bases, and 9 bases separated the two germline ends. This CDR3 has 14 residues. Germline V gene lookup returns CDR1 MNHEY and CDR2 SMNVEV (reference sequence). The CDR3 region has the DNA TGTGCCAGCAGTTTAGGAGCAACCAATTCACCCCTCCACTTT. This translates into CASSLGATNSPLHF.

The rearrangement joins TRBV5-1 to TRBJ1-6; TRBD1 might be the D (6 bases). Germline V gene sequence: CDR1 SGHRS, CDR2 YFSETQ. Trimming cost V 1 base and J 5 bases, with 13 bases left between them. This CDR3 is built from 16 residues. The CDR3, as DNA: TGCGCCAGCAGCTTGTACGTACAGGGTGATAATTCACCCCTCCACTTT. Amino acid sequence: CASSLYVQGDNSPLHF.

This CDR3 reads CASSLQVGQGTPEAFF. As DNA, the CDR3 is TGTGCCAGCAGCTTACAGGTCGGACAGGGAACCCCTGAAGCTTTCTTT. The V and J genes are TRBV11-1 and TRBJ1-1; 8 positions agree with TRBD1. The CDR3 consists of 16 residues. After removal of 2 bases from V and 6 bases from J, the junction contained 11 bases not matched to a gene. Germline V lookup: CDR1 SGHAT, CDR2 FQDESV (reference sequence).

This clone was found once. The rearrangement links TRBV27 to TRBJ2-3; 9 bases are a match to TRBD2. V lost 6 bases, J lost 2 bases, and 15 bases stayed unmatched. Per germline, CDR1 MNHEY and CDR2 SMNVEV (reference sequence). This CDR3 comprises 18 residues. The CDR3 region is CASSISVSGGPPTDTQYF. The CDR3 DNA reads TGTGCCAGCAGCATATCGGTTAGCGGGGGTCCCCCCACAGATACGCAGTATTTT.

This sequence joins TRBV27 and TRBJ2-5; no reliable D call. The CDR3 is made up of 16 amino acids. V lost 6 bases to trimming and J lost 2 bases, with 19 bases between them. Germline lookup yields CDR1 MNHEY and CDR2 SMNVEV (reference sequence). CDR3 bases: TGTGCCAGCAGCCTCCAGAAATTCGCATCGCAAGAGACCCAGTACTTC. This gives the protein CASSLQKFASQETQYF.

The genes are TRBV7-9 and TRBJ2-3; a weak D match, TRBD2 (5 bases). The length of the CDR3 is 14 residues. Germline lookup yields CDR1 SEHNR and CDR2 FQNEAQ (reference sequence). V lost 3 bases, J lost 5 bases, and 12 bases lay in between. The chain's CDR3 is CASSLDSARDTQYF. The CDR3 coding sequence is TGTGCCAGCAGCTTGGATAGCGCCCGAGATACGCAGTATTTT.

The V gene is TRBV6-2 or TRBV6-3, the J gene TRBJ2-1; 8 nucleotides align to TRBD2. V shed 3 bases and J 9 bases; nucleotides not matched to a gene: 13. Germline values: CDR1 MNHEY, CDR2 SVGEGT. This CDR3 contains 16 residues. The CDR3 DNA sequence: TGTGCCAGCAGTTATGGCGGGGGGCCTTTGTTTCCTGAGCAGTTCTTC. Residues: CASSYGGGPLFPEQFF.

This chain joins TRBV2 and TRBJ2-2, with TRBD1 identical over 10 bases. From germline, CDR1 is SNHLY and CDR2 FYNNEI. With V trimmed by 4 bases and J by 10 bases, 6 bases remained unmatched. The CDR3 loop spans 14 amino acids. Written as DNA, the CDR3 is TGTGCCAGCAGTGTCCGGGACAGGGGACAGGAGCTGTTTTTT. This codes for CASSVRDRGQELFF.

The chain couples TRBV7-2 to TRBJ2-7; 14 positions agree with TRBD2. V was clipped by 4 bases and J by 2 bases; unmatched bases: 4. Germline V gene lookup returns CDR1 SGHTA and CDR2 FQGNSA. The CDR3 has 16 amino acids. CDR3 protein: CASSSPGLAGAYEQYF. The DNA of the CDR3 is TGTGCCAGCAGCTCTCCGGGACTAGCGGGAGCCTACGAGCAGTACTTC. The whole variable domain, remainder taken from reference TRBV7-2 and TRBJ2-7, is GAGVSQSPSNKVTEKGKDVELRCDPISGHTALYWYRQSLGQGLEFLIYFQGNSAPDKSGLPSDRFSAERTGGSVSTLTIQRTQQEDSAVYLCASSSPGLAGAYEQYFGPGTRLTVT.

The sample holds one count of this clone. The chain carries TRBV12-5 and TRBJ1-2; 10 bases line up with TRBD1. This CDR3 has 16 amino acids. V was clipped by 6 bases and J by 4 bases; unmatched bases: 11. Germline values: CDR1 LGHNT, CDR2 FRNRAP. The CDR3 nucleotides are TGTGCTAGTGGCCGAATCGACAGGGGGCAGGGCTATGGCTACACCTTC. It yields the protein CASGRIDRGQGYGYTF.